What follows describes a single T cell receptor (beta chain). The target antigen is unknown. This sample was included in a study of cytomegalovirus exposure and HLA in healthy donors. The V gene lost 5 bases and the J gene lost 3 bases, with 15 bases spanning the gap. The V gene's germline CDR1 is SGHRS and CDR2 YFSETQ. The CDR3 loop spans 15 amino acids. General study points: In a later analysis, V- and J-gene trimming of beta chains associated with a DCLRE1C missense variant, replicated independently.

A multiplex PCR was run with 60 Vbeta primers and 13 Jbeta primers. Per the authors' pipeline: Later, an analysis found about 80 million unique TCR beta chains, and 8.5 million to 12 million of these were shared. Profiling relied on immunoSEQ multiplex PCR, and the TCRdb table lists in-frame clones only, not all of them. From that table come the V and J calls and clone size; the DNA was used to work out D and trimming. The data show around 140,000 clones, with 82% seen just once and approximately 3.2% held by the top ten. The specimen was PBMCs. The TCR was taken from a man aged 18-30 years in good health and CMV-seropositive. The rearrangement joins TRBV5-1 to TRBJ2-1; no clear D. CDR3 sequence reads: CASREQSTYYNEQFF. The CDR3 coding sequence is TGCGCCAGCAGGGAGCAATCAACGTACTACAATGAGCAGTTCTTC.